This T cell receptor (beta chain) was obtained from a study of Ad26.COV2.S vaccination and SARS-CoV-2 variants. Study outcomes and limitations: Reports say spike-specific CD8+ and CD4+ T cell responses covered substantial breadth after vaccination. Vaccine recipients surpassed placebo recipients in spike-specific TCR breadth.

Using immunoSEQ multiplex PCR, the repertoire was profiled, and TCRdb retains in-frame clones only, with some absent. The sample comprises about 380,000 clones, 83% of which are singletons, and around 7.3% rests with the top ten. Treatment denoted: around 19 received Ad26.COV2.S at low or high dose, single or two shots; about 5 received placebo; per-sample allocation not given. The investigators took samples on day 63 after the first vaccine or placebo injection. Expression of Wuhan-strain SARS-CoV-2 spike came from the Ad26 vector that formed the vaccine. With respect to this clone: Its antigen is not identified.

The sequence was obtained from a person aged 18-60 years who received the Ad26.COV2.S COVID-19 vaccine or a placebo. The sample consisted of peripheral blood, taken in a trial of Ad26.COV2.S vaccine versus placebo.

CDR3 in DNA: TGTGCCAGCAGCGTATCAGGGTACGACTATGGCTACACCTTC. Its protein is CASSVSGYDYGYTF. The chain is built from TRBV9 and TRBJ1-2, with D possibly TRBD1 on 5 matching bases. Per the germline V gene, CDR1 is SGDLS and CDR2 is YYNGEE. This CDR3 is 14 amino acids long. V was cut by 1 base and J by 3 bases, with 10 bases left in between.